The clone carrying this T cell receptor beta chain has only a few counts. Its specificity is unknown. These data belong to a study of blood T cells in healthy people across ages. The germline V gene encodes CDR1 MNHNY and CDR2 SVGAGI (reference sequence). The ends were cut back, 0 bases at V and 3 bases at J, with 15 bases in the middle. This CDR3 is built from 16 residues. General study results and limits: Roughly linearly, TCR beta diversity per million T cells fell as age increased. Diversity estimates from one million T cells were considered underestimates.

Alongside a J-beta primer mix, a sample-barcoded 5' primer served in a second PCR lasting roughly 7 to 11 cycles. Via MiXCR, TCRdb re-called the 5' RACE reads, giving one row per CDR3 protein. The sample has some 1,800,000 distinct CDR3 sequences, about two fifths seen once; the top ten hold 23%. This clonotype was obtained from a human donor in good health. The chain carries TRBV6-6 and TRBJ2-7; the D call may be TRBD1 or TRBD2 (5 bases each). The sequenced sample was blood. The CDR3 reads CASSYSPGAAVYEQYF. CDR3 nucleotides: TGTGCCAGCAGTTACTCTCCCGGGGCAGCTGTCTACGAGCAGTACTTC.